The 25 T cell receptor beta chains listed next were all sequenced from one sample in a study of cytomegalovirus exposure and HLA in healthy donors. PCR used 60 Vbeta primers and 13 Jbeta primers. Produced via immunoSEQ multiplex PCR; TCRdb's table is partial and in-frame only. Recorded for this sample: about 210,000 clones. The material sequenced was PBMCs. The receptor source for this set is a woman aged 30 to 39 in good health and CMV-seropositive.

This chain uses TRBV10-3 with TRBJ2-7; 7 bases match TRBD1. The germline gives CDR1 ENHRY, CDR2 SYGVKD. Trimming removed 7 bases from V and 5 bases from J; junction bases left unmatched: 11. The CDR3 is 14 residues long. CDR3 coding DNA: TGTGCCATCAAGACCCAGACAGGGCAGGACGAGCAGTACTTC. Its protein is CAIKTQTGQDEQYF.

CDR3 in DNA: TGTGCCACAGCGGGGGGGGTCAACTACGAGCAGTACTTC. Its translation: CATAGGVNYEQYF. The chain employs TRBV10-3 and TRBJ2-5; 10 bases line up with TRBD2. The DNA end favors TRBJ2-7, so the J call may be wrong. This CDR3 region has 13 residues. CDR1 ENHRY and CDR2 SYGVKD come from the germline V gene.

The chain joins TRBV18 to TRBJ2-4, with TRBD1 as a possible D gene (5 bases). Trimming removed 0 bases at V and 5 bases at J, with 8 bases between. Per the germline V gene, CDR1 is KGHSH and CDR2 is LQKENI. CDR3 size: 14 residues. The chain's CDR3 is CASSPPPGQNIQYF. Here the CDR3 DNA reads TGTGCCAGCTCACCACCGCCAGGGCAAAACATTCAGTACTTC.

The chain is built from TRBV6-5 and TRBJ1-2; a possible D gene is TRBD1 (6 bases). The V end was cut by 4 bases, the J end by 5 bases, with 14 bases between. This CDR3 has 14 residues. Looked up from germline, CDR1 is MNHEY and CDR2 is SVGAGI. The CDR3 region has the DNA TGTGCCAGCAGTTCTAGACAAGGGGGTTATGGCTACACCTTC. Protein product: CASSSRQGGYGYTF.

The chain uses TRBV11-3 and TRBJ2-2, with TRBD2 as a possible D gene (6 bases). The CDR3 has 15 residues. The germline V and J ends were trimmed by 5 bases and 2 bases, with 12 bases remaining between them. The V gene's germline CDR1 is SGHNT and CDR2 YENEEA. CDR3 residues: CASSPEEGNTGELFF. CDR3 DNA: TGTGCCAGCAGCCCGGAGGAGGGCAACACCGGGGAGCTGTTTTTT.

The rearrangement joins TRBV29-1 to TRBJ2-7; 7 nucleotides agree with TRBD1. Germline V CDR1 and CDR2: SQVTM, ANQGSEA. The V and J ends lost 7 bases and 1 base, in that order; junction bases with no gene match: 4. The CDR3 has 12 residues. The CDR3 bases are TGCAGCGCTGGGACAGAGTCCTACGAGCAGTACTTC. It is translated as CSAGTESYEQYF.

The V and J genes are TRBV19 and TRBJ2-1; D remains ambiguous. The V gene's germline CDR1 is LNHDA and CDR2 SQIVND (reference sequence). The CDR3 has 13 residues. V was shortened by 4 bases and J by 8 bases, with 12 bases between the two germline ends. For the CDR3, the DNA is TGTGCCAGTAGTAGTAGGTCGGCGGATGAGCAGTTCTTC. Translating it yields CASSSRSADEQFF.

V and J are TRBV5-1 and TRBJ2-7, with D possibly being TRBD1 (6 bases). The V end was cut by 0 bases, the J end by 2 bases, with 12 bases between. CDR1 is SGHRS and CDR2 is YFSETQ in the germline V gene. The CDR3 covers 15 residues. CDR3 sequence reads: CASSLAKTGTYEQYF. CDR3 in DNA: TGCGCCAGCAGCTTGGCCAAGACAGGAACCTACGAGCAGTACTTC.

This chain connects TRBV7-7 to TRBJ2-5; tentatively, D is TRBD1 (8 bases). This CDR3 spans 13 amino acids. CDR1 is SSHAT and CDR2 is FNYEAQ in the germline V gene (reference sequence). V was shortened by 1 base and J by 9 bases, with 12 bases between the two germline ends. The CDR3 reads CASSLDRGRAQYF. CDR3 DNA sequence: TGTGCCAGCAGCTTAGACAGGGGGAGGGCCCAGTACTTC.

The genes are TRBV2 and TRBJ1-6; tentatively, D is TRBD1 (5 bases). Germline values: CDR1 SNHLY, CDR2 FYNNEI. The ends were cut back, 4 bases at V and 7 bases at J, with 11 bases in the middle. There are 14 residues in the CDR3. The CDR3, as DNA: TGTGCCAGCAGTGCTTCAGGGAAAAATTCACCCCTCCACTTT. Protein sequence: CASSASGKNSPLHF.

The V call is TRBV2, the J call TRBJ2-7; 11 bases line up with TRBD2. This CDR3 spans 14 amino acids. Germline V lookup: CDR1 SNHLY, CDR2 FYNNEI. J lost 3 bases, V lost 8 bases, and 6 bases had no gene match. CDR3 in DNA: TGTGCCAGCGCCGGGACTAGCGGTATCTACGAGCAGTACTTC. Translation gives CASAGTSGIYEQYF.

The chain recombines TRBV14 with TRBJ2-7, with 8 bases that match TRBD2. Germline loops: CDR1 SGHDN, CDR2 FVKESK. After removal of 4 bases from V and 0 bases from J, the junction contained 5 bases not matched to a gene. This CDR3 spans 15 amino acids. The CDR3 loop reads CASSPLGTSSYEQYF. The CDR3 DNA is TGTGCCAGCAGCCCTCTCGGGACTAGCTCCTACGAGCAGTACTTC.

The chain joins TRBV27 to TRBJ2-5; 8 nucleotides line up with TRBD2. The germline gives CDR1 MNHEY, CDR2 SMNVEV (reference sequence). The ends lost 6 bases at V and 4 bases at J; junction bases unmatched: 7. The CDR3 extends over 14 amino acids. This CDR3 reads CASRSLAGGETQYF. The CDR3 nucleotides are TGTGCCAGCAGATCGCTAGCGGGTGGAGAGACCCAGTACTTC.

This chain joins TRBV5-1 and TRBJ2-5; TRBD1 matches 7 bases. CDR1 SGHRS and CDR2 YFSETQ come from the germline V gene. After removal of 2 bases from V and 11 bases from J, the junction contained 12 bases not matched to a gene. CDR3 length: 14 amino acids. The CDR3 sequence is CASSFDRARLEQYF. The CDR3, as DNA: TGCGCCAGCAGCTTTGACAGGGCGAGGTTGGAGCAGTACTTC.

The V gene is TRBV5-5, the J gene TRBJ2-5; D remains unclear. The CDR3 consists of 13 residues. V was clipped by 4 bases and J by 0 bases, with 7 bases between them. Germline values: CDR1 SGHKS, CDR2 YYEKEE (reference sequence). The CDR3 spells CASSPGYQETQYF. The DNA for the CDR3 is TGTGCCAGCAGCCCGGGTTACCAAGAGACCCAGTACTTC.

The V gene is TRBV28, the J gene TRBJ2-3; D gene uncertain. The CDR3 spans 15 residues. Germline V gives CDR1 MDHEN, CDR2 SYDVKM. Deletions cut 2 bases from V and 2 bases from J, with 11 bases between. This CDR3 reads CASSLLEPDTDTQYF. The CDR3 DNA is TGTGCCAGCAGTTTACTAGAGCCCGACACAGATACGCAGTATTTT.

CDR3 DNA sequence: TGTGCCAGCAGTTTAGGGCAGGTGCCCTACGAGCAGTACTTC. This translates into CASSLGQVPYEQYF. The chain links TRBV27 to TRBJ2-7; D gene uncertain. CDR1 MNHEY and CDR2 SMNVEV come from the germline V gene (reference sequence). V lost 2 bases and J 2 bases, leaving 10 bases between the germline ends. The CDR3 is 14 residues long.

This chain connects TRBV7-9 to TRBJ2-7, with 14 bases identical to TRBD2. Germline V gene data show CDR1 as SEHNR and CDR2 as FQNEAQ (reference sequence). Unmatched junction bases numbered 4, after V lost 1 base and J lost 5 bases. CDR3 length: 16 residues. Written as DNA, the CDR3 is TGTGCCAGCAGCTTAGACGGGACTAGCGGGAGCAACGAGCAGTACTTC. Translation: CASSLDGTSGSNEQYF.

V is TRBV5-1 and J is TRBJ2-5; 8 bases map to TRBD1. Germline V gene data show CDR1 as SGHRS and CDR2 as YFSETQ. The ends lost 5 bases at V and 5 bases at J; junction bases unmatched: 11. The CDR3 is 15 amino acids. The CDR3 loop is CASRDPQGAGETQYF. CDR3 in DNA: TGCGCCAGCAGAGATCCGCAGGGGGCTGGGGAGACCCAGTACTTC.

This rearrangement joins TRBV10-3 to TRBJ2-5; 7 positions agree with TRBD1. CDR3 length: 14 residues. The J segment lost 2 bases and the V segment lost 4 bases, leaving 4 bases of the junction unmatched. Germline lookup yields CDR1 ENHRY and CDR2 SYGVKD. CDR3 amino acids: CAISGGTAQETQYF. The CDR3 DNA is TGTGCCATCAGTGGTGGGACAGCTCAAGAGACCCAGTACTTC.

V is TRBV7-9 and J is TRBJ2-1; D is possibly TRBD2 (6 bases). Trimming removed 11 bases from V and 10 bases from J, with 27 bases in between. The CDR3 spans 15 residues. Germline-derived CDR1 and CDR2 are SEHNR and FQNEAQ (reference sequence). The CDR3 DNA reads TGTGCCCTCAACGGGGGAAACCCGACGCCGGTCGAGCAGTTCTTC. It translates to CALNGGNPTPVEQFF.

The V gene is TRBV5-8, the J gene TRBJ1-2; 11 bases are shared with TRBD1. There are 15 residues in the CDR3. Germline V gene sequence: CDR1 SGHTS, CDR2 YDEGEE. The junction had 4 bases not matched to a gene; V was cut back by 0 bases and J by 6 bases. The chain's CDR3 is CASSLAGTGGNGYTF. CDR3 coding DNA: TGTGCCAGCAGCTTGGCCGGGACAGGGGGAAATGGCTACACCTTC.

This CDR3 is CASSLVDRGTEAFF. DNA of the CDR3: TGCGCCAGCAGCTTGGTGGACAGGGGCACTGAAGCTTTCTTT. The genes are TRBV5-1 and TRBJ1-1; 9 bases are a match to TRBD1. The CDR3 sequence is 14 residues long. CDR1 and CDR2 (germline): SGHRS, YFSETQ. Unmatched junction bases numbered 1, after V lost 0 bases and J lost 4 bases.

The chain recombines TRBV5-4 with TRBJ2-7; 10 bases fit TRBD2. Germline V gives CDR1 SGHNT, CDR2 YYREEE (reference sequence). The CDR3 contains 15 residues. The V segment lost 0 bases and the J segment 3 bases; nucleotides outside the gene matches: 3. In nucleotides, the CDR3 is TGTGCCAGCAGCTTGGAGACTAGCGGGTTCTACGAGCAGTACTTC. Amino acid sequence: CASSLETSGFYEQYF.

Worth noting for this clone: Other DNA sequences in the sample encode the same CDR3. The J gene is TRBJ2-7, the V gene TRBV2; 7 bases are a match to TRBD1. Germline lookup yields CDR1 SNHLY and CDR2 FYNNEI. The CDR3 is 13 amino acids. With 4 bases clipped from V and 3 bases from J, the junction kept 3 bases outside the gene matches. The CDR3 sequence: CASSVGQSYEQYF. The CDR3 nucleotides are TGTGCCAGCAGTGTGGGACAGAGCTACGAGCAGTACTTC. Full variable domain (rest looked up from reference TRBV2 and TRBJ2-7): EPEVTQTPSHQVTQMGQEVILRCVPISNHLYFYWYRQILGQKVEFLVSFYNNEISEKSEIFDDQFSVERPDGSNFTLKIRSTKLEDSAMYFCASSVGQSYEQYFGPGTRLTVT.